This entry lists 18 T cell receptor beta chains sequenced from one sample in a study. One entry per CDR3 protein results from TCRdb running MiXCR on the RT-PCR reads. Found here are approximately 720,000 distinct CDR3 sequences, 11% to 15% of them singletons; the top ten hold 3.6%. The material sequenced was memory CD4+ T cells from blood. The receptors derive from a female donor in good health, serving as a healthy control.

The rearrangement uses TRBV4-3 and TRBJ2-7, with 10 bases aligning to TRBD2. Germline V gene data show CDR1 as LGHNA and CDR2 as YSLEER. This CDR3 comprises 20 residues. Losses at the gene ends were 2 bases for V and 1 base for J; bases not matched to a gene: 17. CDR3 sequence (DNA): TGCGCCAGCAGCCAAAAGATACCGGCCAGCGGGAGGGCCTGGTCCTACGAGCAGTACTTC. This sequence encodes CASSQKIPASGRAWSYEQYF.

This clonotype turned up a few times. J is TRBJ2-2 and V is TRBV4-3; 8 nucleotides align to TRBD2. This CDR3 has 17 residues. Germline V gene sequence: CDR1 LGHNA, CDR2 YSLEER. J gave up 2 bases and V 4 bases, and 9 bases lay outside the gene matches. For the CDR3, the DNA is TGCGCCAGCAGCCGCGAGACTAGCGCGGTAAACACCGGGGAGCTGTTTTTT. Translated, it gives CASSRETSAVNTGELFF.

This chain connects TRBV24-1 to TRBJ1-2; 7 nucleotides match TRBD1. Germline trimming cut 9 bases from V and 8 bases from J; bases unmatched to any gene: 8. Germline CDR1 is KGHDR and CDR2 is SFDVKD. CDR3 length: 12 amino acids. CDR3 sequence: CATEKTGEGYTF. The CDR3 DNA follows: TGTGCCACCGAAAAAACAGGGGAGGGCTACACCTTC.

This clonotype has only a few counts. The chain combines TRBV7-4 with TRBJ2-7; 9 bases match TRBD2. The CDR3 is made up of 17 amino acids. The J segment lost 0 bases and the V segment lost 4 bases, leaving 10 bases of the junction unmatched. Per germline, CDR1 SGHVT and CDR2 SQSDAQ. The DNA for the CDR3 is TGTGCCAGCAGCTCCCAGGAGGCGGGAGGGAGCTCCTACGAGCAGTACTTC. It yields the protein CASSSQEAGGSSYEQYF.

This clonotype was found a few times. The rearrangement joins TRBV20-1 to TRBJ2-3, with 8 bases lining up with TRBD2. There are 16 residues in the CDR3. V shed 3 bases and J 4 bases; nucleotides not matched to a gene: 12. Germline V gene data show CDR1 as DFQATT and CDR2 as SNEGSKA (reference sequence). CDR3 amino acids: CSASGLAGGDADTQYF. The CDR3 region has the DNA TGCAGTGCTAGCGGCTTGGCGGGAGGCGATGCAGATACGCAGTATTTT.

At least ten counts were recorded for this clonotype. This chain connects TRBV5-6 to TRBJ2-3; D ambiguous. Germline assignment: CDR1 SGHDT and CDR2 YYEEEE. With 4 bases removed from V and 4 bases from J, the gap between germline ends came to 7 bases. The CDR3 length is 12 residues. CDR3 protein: CASSIGPDTQYF. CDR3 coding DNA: TGTGCCAGCAGCATAGGACCAGATACGCAGTATTTT.

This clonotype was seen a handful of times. The CDR3 here is CSARVPGCRTGELFF. As DNA, the CDR3 is TGCAGTGCTAGAGTACCCGGGTGCAGGACCGGGGAGCTGTTTTTT. The rearrangement links TRBV20-1 to TRBJ2-2; D call uncertain. CDR3 length: 15 amino acids. The ends were cut back, 1 base at V and 5 bases at J, with 14 bases in the middle. Germline V gene sequence: CDR1 DFQATT, CDR2 SNEGSKA (reference sequence).

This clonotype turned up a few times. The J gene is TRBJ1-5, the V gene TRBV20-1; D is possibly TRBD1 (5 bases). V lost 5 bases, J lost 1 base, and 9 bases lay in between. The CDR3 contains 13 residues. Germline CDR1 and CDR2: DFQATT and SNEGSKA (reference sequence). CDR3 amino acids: CSAGQTSNQPQHF. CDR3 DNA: TGCAGTGCTGGACAAACCAGCAATCAGCCCCAGCATTTT.

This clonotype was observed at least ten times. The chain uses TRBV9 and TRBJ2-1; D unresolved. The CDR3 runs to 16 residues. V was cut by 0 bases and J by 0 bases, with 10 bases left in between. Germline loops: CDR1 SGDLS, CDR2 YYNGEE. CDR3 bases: TGTGCCAGCAGCGTAGAACGGACGAGCTCCTACAATGAGCAGTTCTTC. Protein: CASSVERTSSYNEQFF. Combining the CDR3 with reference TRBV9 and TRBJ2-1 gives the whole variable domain DSGVTQTPKHLITATGQRVTLRCSPRSGDLSVYWYQQSLDQGLQFLIQYYNGEERAKGNILERFSAQQFPDLHSELNLSSLELGDSALYFCASSVERTSSYNEQFFGPGTRLTVL.

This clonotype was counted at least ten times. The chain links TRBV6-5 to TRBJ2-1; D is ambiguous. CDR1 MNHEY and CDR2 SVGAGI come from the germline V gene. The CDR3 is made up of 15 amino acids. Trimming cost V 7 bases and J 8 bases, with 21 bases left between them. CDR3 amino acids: CASTADTPGMDEQFF. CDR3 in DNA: TGTGCCAGCACCGCTGACACTCCTGGAATGGATGAGCAGTTCTTC.

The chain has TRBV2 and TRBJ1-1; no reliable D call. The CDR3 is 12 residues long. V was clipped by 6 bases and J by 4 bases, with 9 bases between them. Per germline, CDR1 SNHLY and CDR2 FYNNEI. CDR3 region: CASRRESTEAFF. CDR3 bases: TGTGCCAGCAGGAGGGAGAGCACTGAAGCTTTCTTT.

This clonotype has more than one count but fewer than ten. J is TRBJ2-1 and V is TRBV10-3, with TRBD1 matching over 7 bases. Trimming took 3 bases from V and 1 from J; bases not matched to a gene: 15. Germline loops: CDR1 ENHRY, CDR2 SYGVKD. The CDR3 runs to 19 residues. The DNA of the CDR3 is TGTGCCATCAGTGACGGATACGTTAACAGGGGAGAGTCCTACAATGAGCAGTTCTTC. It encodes CAISDGYVNRGESYNEQFF.

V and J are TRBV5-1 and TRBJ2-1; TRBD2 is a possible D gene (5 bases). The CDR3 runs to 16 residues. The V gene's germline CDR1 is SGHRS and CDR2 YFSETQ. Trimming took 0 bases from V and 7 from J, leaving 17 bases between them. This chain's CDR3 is CASSLGPGLGVNEQFF. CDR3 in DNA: TGCGCCAGCAGCTTGGGACCCGGACTCGGCGTGAATGAGCAGTTCTTC.

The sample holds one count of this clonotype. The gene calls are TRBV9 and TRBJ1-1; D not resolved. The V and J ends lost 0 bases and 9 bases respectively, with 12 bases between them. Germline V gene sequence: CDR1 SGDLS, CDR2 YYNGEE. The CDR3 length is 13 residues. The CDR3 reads CASSVVPTDQAFF. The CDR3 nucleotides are TGTGCCAGCAGCGTAGTCCCCACAGATCAAGCTTTCTTT. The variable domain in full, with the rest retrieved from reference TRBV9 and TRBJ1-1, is DSGVTQTPKHLITATGQRVTLRCSPRSGDLSVYWYQQSLDQGLQFLIQYYNGEERAKGNILERFSAQQFPDLHSELNLSSLELGDSALYFCASSVVPTDQAFFGQGTRLTVV.

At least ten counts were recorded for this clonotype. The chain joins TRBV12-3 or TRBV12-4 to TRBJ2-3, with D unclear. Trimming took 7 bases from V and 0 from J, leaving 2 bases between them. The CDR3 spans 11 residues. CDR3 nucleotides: TGTGCCAGCACCAGCACAGATACGCAGTATTTT. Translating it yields CASTSTDTQYF.

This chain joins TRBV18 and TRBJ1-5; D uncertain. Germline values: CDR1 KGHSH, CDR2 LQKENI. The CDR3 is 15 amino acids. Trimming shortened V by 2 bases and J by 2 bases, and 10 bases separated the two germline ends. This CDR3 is CASSPESWGNQPQHF. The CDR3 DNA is TGTGCCAGCTCACCAGAGAGCTGGGGCAATCAGCCCCAGCATTTT.

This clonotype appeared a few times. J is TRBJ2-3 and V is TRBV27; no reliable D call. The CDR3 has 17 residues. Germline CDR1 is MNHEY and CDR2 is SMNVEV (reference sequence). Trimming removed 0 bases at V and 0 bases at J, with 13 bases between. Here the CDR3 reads CASSLSVLAQSTDTQYF. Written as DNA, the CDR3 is TGTGCCAGCAGTTTATCGGTGCTGGCACAAAGCACAGATACGCAGTATTTT.

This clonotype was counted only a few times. This CDR3 is CASSYPRPASGGDRSYNEQFF. In nucleotides, the CDR3 is TGTGCCAGCAGTTATCCCCGCCCGGCTAGCGGGGGGGATCGCTCCTACAATGAGCAGTTCTTC. The chain couples TRBV6-2 or TRBV6-3 to TRBJ2-1; 12 bases fit TRBD2. V gave up 3 bases and J gave up 0 bases; unmatched junction bases: 15. The CDR3 contains 21 residues. The germline CDR1 and CDR2 sequences are MNHEY and SVGEGT.